This T cell receptor (beta chain) was recorded in a study of T-cell memory formation after mild COVID-19 (dated by TCRdb to about 2021). In terms of the full investigation: TCR sequence clusters from the two donors were found to be largely donor specific. T-cell clones expanding and contracting after mild COVID-19 in a couple of donors were tracked by longitudinal TCRalpha and TCRbeta repertoire sequencing. Two young, previously healthy adult volunteers made up the cohort, one male and one female.

The CDR3 covers 17 residues, taking in both the cysteine and the phenylalanine. Only CDR3 DNA is held: 51 bases, read in frame from base 1. V is cut by 4 bases and J by 0 bases, and the space between the germline ends is 16 bases. Concerning this clonotype: The clone's antigen remains unknown. Within one base of it there is no much larger clone, and no base qualities were kept.

On the study overall, not on this receptor specifically: Contracting CD4+ clones were found mainly in CM and EM memory subsets, while CD8+ clones were enriched in EMRA. SARS-CoV-2 specificity of the second-wave clones peaking on day 37 was not confirmed. Only a couple of mild cases were covered in the study, and larger cohorts including severe cases with pre-infection samples were considered necessary. Some responding clones were detected in pre-infection memory, which suggested that pre-existing cross-reactive memory T cells had joined the SARS-CoV-2 response. Clones that contracted from day 15 to 85 showed balanced CD4/CD8 phenotypes, whereas a second wave of clones that expanded from day 15 to 37 leaned towards CD4+.

Ficoll-Paque density gradient centrifugation was the method used to isolate PBMCs. Reads for this sample came from an Illumina NovaSeq 6000. Using 5'RACE with constant-segment primers, TCRalpha and TCRbeta cDNA libraries were constructed, with sample barcodes and unique molecular identifiers added in the process. Trizol reagent was used to extract RNA from every sample. Library amplification was performed in two PCR steps, and a second sample barcode and Illumina TruSeq adapters were introduced in the second step. Libraries were sequenced on an Illumina NovaSeq with 2 x 150 bp paired-end reads. The study's processing was this. With migec v1.2.7, reads were demultiplexed and then collapsed into UMI-guided consensus sequences. Using mixcr v2.1.11, UMI consensuses were aligned to TRA and TRB V and J templates and then assembled into clonotypes. Expanded or contracted clonotypes were those called significant by both edgeR and NoisET, with noise models trained on biological replicates. edgeR calls used a false discovery rate-adjusted p below 0.01 and a log2 fold-change threshold of 1. As an exploratory analysis of dynamics, PCA with hierarchical clustering was applied to max-normalized trajectories of the 1000 most abundant clonotypes. Each responding clone was given a CD4 or CD8 phenotype based on the CD4+ and CD8+ repertoires, which had been sequenced separately. Starting from the raw public reads, TCRdb applied fastp trimming at Q25, assembled clones with MiXCR and retained in-frame beta chains. Rows with one shared CDR3 protein collapse into an entry with the most common genes and DNA. The V and J calls were not made by the authors but by TCRdb's processing. In all, the sample holds 300,000 to 400,000 distinct CDR3 sequences, and around a fifth of those were seen once. Approximately 12% of the sample is in the top ten clones.

The TCR comes from an adult woman who had mild COVID-19 (a few samples of this study predate the infection). The sample titles of this study are shuffled in the database, so cell type and time point are left out; the donor was told from shared clones. The V gene is TRBV12-3 or TRBV12-4 and the J gene is TRBJ2-1, with the D gene not clear enough to name. The sample comprised PBMCs or a T cell subset sorted from them (not recorded which). The bases read TGTGCCAGCAGTTACTACGGTTTACGAAGCTCCTACAATGAGCAGTTCTTC. The encoded protein is CASSYYGLRSSYNEQFF.